This section outlines one T cell receptor (beta chain) sequence together with its context. The sample is drawn from a study of blood T cell repertoires in COVID-19. Overall study context: Acute and convalescent COVID-19 samples came from the United States, Italy and Spain. In each case, the material was cDNA or gDNA derived from T cells, B-cell-depleted T cells, or PBMCs.

Original processing methods: Amplification from reference gene primers served as the basis for estimated nucleated cell counts. Using immunoSEQ multiplex PCR, the repertoire was profiled, and TCRdb retains in-frame clones only, with some absent. The DNA was the basis for D and trimming; V, J and clone size are from that table. The top ten hold 5.5% to 7.5% of the sample, which has tens of thousands of clones, around 80% seen once. V shed 5 bases and J shed 0 bases, with 8 bases lying between them. The CDR3 sequence is 14 residues long. Per germline, CDR1 LNHDA and CDR2 SQIVND (reference sequence). The chain has TRBV19 and TRBJ2-1; D gene unclear. What was sequenced was peripheral blood. This receptor was taken from a man aged 50-59 years with active or convalescent COVID-19. The CDR3 DNA reads TGTGCCAGTAGTCTCTTCAGCTCCTACAATGAGCAGTTCTTC. Amino acids: CASSLFSSYNEQFF.